This is a list of T cell receptor beta chains from one sample in a study of cytomegalovirus exposure and HLA in healthy donors. Sequencing was performed with immunoSEQ multiplex PCR; in TCRdb, only in-frame clones are kept and a portion is missing. The sample comprises about 160,000 clones, almost 80% of which are singletons, and 0.85% to 1% rests with the top ten. Sequenced: PBMCs. These receptors were obtained from a woman aged 50 to 65 in good health and CMV-seropositive. Each CDR3 is given with its conserved first and last residue. A D gene is named only where the DNA matches it firmly. For some rows the clone size is stated as once, few or many, or as a class when expanded; others skip it.

j_call v_call d_call clone_size cdr3_nt cdr3_aa
TRBJ1-1 TRBV15 - few TGTGCCACCAGCAGAGATCCGGCAGGGGACGCTTTCTTT CATSRDPAGDAFF
TRBJ2-3 TRBV7-7 TRBD1 - TGTGCTAGCAGCACAGGACAGGGCACAGATACGCAGTATTTT CASSTGQGTDTQYF
TRBJ2-5 TRBV4-1 - - TGCGCCAGCAGCCGTCAGAGCGACGAGACCCAGTACTTC CASSRQSDETQYF
TRBJ1-1 TRBV19 TRBD1 - TGTGCCAGTAGCCCAGGGGGCTTGAACACTGAAGCTTTCTTT CASSPGGLNTEAFF
TRBJ2-5 TRBV5-1 TRBD1 - TGCGCCAGCAGCTTGGTGGGACAGGGGGCTGGAGAGACCCAGTACTTC CASSLVGQGAGETQYF
TRBJ1-5 TRBV2 - - TGTGCCAGCAGTTTTGGACAGACGTATAGCAATCAGCCCCAGCATTTT CASSFGQTYSNQPQHF
TRBJ2-7 TRBV18 - - TGTGCCAGCTCACCACAGGGGGAGTTCTACGAGCAGTACTTC CASSPQGEFYEQYF
TRBJ1-1 TRBV14 - - TGTGCCAGCAGCCAAAGAGAGAATGGCGGTGAAGCTTTCTTT CASSQRENGGEAFF
TRBJ2-1 TRBV7-6 - - TGTGCCAGCAGCCTACTCGTGAGTTCAAGATCGTATGAGCAGTTCTTC CASSLLVSSRSYEQFF
TRBJ1-2 TRBV6-1 - - TGTGCCATATCTACTCTTGGGGGCAATCATGATGGCTACACCTTC CAISTLGGNHDGYTF
TRBJ2-7 TRBV20-1 - - TGCAGTGCTAAGAACAGATTACAGTACTTC CSAKNRLQYF
TRBJ2-5 TRBV19 TRBD2 - TGTGCCAGTAGTATTAGCGGGGGGGCCGGGGAGACCCAGTACTTC CASSISGGAGETQYF
TRBJ1-6 TRBV4-3 TRBD1 - TGCGCCAGCAGCCAAGATAGATGGGACAGAAATAATTCACCCCTCCACTTT CASSQDRWDRNNSPLHF
TRBJ2-3 TRBV2 - - TGTGCCAGCAGTGCTGGTTGGACTCGGGGTACGCAGTATTTT CASSAGWTRGTQYF
TRBJ1-4 TRBV19 TRBD1 - TGTGCCAGCAGGGACAGTCTAAATGAAAAACTGTTTTTT CASRDSLNEKLFF
TRBJ2-1 TRBV28 - - TGTGCCAGCAGTCGACGGGGGGCACAAAAGGAGCAGTTCTTC CASSRRGAQKEQFF
TRBJ1-4 TRBV5-8 TRBD1 - TGTGCCAGCAGCTTGGCGGGACAGGGGTATGAAAAACTGTTTTTT CASSLAGQGYEKLFF
TRBJ1-2 TRBV6-1 TRBD1 - TGTGCCAGCAGGGAACAGGGGGCACCAGGCTACACCTTC CASREQGAPGYTF
TRBJ2-7 TRBV27 TRBD2 - TGTGCCAGCAGGGGACTAGAGGAATCCTACGAGCAGTACTTC CASRGLEESYEQYF
TRBJ1-2 TRBV4-3 TRBD1 - TGCGCCAGCAGCCAAGATTTTGGACAGGGCAACTATGGCTACACCTTC CASSQDFGQGNYGYTF
TRBJ1-6 TRBV2 - once TGTGCCAGCAGTGATGAGGTTTCATCACCCCTCCACTTT CASSDEVSSPLHF
TRBJ1-1 TRBV7-9 - - TGTGCCAGCAGCTTTGCGGACACTGAAGCTTTCTTT CASSFADTEAFF
TRBJ2-5 TRBV6-1 TRBD2 once TGTGCCAGCAGTGAAGAGTGGGCGGGGGGGCTCTTGGAGACCCAGTACTTC CASSEEWAGGLLETQYF
TRBJ2-5 TRBV6-6 TRBD2 - TGTGCCAGCAGTTACTACGGACTAGCGGAAGAAGAGACCCAGTACTTC CASSYYGLAEEETQYF
TRBJ2-3 TRBV5-4 TRBD1 - TGTGCCGGAGCCCCGAGGGGGCCGGGAGATACGCAGTATTTT CAGAPRGPGDTQYF
TRBJ1-1 TRBV5-6 TRBD1 once TGTGCCAGCAGCTCACAGGGGTCTGGGACTGAAGCTTTCTTT CASSSQGSGTEAFF
TRBJ2-5 TRBV2 - - TGTGCCATCATGGAGAGAGCAGAGACCCAGTACTTC CAIMERAETQYF
TRBJ2-7 TRBV6-5 TRBD1 - TGTGCCAGCAGTTACTCAAGGACAGGGGGCTACGAGCAGTACTTC CASSYSRTGGYEQYF
TRBJ2-5 TRBV4-1 TRBD2 few TGCGCCAGCAGCCAAGCTAGCGGCAAAGAGACCCAGTACTTC CASSQASGKETQYF
TRBJ1-2 TRBV4-3 - - TGCGCCAGCAGCCAAGATCTCCCCCCTTACTATGGCTACACCTTC CASSQDLPPYYGYTF
TRBJ2-2 TRBV2 - once TGTGCCAGCAGTGTGCGGGGACCTGGGGACCCCGGGGAGCTGTTTTTT CASSVRGPGDPGELFF
TRBJ2-4 TRBV19 TRBD1 - TGTGCCAGTACGGAGGTTGGGACAGGACAAAACATTCAGTACTTC CASTEVGTGQNIQYF
TRBJ1-1 TRBV6-5 TRBD1 - TGTGCCAGCAGTTACACAGGGGACACTGAAGCTTTCTTT CASSYTGDTEAFF
TRBJ2-7 TRBV7-2 - - TGTGCCAGCAGCTTCTCCAGGGCCTCCTCCTACGAGCAGTACTTC CASSFSRASSYEQYF
TRBJ2-5 TRBV11-2 TRBD2 few TGTGCCAGCAGCTTAGGGACTAGCGGGATCCGTAAAGAGACCCAGTACTTC CASSLGTSGIRKETQYF
TRBJ2-1 TRBV2 TRBD1 - TGTGCCAGTAGGGACAGGAGCTCCTACAATGAGCAGTTCTTC CASRDRSSYNEQFF
TRBJ2-5 TRBV2 TRBD2 - TGTGCCAGCAGTGCTAGCGGGGAAGAGACCCAGTACTTC CASSASGEETQYF
TRBJ2-3 TRBV19 TRBD2 - TGTGCCAGTATATTGTGCGGGAGGTACACAGATACGCAGTATTTT CASILCGRYTDTQYF
TRBJ2-7 TRBV28 - - TGTGCCAGCAGACTAACAGGTTCGTCCTACGAGCAGTACTTC CASRLTGSSYEQYF
TRBJ1-6 TRBV28 TRBD1 once TGTGCCAGCAGTACAGGGGCCTCCTATAATTCACCCCTCCACTTT CASSTGASYNSPLHF
TRBJ2-1 TRBV4-1 - - TGCGCCAGCAGCCAAGGGGCCCTAACCTACAATGAGCAGTTCTTC CASSQGALTYNEQFF
TRBJ1-4 TRBV4-3 - - TGCGCCAGCAGCCCCCAGGCAGGCACTAATGAAAAACTGTTTTTT CASSPQAGTNEKLFF
TRBJ2-1 TRBV9 TRBD2 few TGTGCCAGCAGCGTGTATAGCGGGAGTGGTGATGAGCAGTTCTTC CASSVYSGSGDEQFF
TRBJ1-6 TRBV28 - - TGTGCCAGCAGTTCGACAGGTACTAATAATTCACCCCTCCACTTT CASSSTGTNNSPLHF
TRBJ1-2 TRBV30 - - TGTGCCTGGAGTGCCGGGGGACTCATTGGCTACACCTTC CAWSAGGLIGYTF
TRBJ1-5 TRBV7-9 - - TGTGCCAGCAGCCTAGGTTATAGCAATCAGCCCCAGCATTTT CASSLGYSNQPQHF
TRBJ2-3 TRBV9 TRBD2 - TGTGCCAGCAGTCCGGGAGGGGACACAGATACGCAGTATTTT CASSPGGDTDTQYF
TRBJ2-3 TRBV5-4 - - TGTGCCAGCAGCTTGGCAACTCGGACAGATACGCAGTATTTT CASSLATRTDTQYF
TRBJ2-7 TRBV19 TRBD2 few TGTGCCAGTATCTCTCGGGGGGGGCCGAGCTCCTACGAGCAGTACTTC CASISRGGPSSYEQYF
TRBJ2-7 TRBV5-1 TRBD1 - TGCGCCAGCAGTCCAGATCGGACAGGGGGCGAGCAGTACTTC CASSPDRTGGEQYF
TRBJ2-1 TRBV11-3 - few TGTGCCAGCAGCTTAGTTGGGGCCTCCTACAATGAGCAGTTCTTC CASSLVGASYNEQFF
TRBJ1-3 TRBV19 - - TGTGCCAGTGGGGGACAAGCTGGAAACACCATATATTTT CASGGQAGNTIYF
TRBJ1-5 TRBV19 - - TGTGCCAGTAGTGGGAGAATCAATCAGCCCCAGCATTTT CASSGRINQPQHF
TRBJ2-3 TRBV2 - few TGTGCCAGCATCTACCAAGGTCAGGGCACAGATACGCAGTATTTT CASIYQGQGTDTQYF
TRBJ2-1 TRBV28 TRBD2 - TGTGCCAGCACTTCTGCCCGGGGGGGCTACAATGAGCAGTTCTTC CASTSARGGYNEQFF
TRBJ2-5 TRBV10-2 TRBD2 - TGCGCCACACGGAAGGCGGGAGGGCCCCAAGAGACCCAGTACTTC CATRKAGGPQETQYF
TRBJ2-4 TRBV5-4 - - TGTGCCAGCAGCAGCCCAGGGGGGCCCAAAAACATTCAGTACTTC CASSSPGGPKNIQYF
TRBJ2-7 TRBV2 - once TGTGCCAGCAGTGTAAGACAGAACTACGAGCAGTACTTC CASSVRQNYEQYF